The 3 T cell receptor beta chains below all came from one sample that was sequenced in a study of T cell responses to AZD1222 COVID-19 vaccine. Profiling relied on immunoSEQ multiplex PCR, and the TCRdb table lists in-frame clones only, not all of them. The sample has about 190,000 clones, roughly nine tenths seen once. Sequencing used peripheral blood, obtained on day 0 of AZD1222 vaccination. Every receptor here comes from an adult in good health.

This rearrangement joins TRBV6-5 to TRBJ1-1; D not certain. With 0 bases removed from V and 11 bases from J, the gap between germline ends came to 7 bases. The CDR3 sequence is 11 residues long. Germline V gives CDR1 MNHEY, CDR2 SVGAGI. The CDR3 loop reads CASSYSGRAFF. In DNA, the CDR3 is TGTGCCAGCAGTTACTCAGGGAGGGCTTTCTTT.

The chain employs TRBV24-1 and TRBJ1-1; the D gene is possibly TRBD1 (5 bases). Germline CDR1 KGHDR, CDR2 SFDVKD. The CDR3 has 12 residues. V dropped 1 base and J dropped 10 bases, with 9 bases sitting between them. CDR3 bases: TGTGCCACCAGTGATTTCTGGGGACGAGCTTTCTTT. Encoded protein: CATSDFWGRAFF.

This chain joins TRBV3-1 (or the pseudogene TRBV3-2) and TRBJ1-5, with 7 bases that match TRBD1. This CDR3 comprises 14 residues. With V trimmed by 4 bases and J by 4 bases, 4 bases remained unmatched. The germline gives CDR1 LGHDT, CDR2 YNNKEL (reference sequence). CDR3 in DNA: TGTGCCAGCAGCCTGACAGGGCCTAATCAGCCCCAGCATTTT. Translation: CASSLTGPNQPQHF.